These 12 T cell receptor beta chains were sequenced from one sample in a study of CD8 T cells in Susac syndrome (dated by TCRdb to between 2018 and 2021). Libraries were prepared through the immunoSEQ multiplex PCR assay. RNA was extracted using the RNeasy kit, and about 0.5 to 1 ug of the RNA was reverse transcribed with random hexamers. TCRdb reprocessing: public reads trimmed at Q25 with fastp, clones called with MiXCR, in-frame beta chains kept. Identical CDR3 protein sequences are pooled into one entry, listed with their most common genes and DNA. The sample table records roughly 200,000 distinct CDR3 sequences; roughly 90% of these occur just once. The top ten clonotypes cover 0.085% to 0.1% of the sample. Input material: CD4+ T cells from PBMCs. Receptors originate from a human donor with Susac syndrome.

The CDR3 DNA reads as TGTGCTAGTGGGAACCGATTGGACGGCTTTTCGGTGACCCAGTACTTC. Encoded protein: CASGNRLDGFSVTQYF. This rearrangement joins TRBV12-5 to TRBJ2-5; D unresolved. This CDR3 region has 16 residues. V shed 6 bases and J shed 7 bases, with 24 bases lying between them. Germline CDR1 reads LGHNT; CDR2 reads FRNRAP. The complete variable domain, with remaining parts taken from reference TRBV12-5 and TRBJ2-5, reads DARVTQTPRHKVTEMGQEVTMRCQPILGHNTVFWYRQTMMQGLELLAYFRNRAPLDDSGMPKDRFSAEMPDATLATLKIQPSEPRDSAVYFCASGNRLDGFSVTQYFGPGTRLLVL.

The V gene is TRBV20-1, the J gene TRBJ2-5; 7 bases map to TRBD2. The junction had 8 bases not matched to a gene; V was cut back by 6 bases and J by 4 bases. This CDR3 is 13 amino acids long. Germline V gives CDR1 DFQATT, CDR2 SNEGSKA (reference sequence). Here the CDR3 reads CSAPTSVLETQYF. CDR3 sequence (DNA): TGCAGTGCCCCTACTAGCGTTTTAGAGACCCAGTACTTC.

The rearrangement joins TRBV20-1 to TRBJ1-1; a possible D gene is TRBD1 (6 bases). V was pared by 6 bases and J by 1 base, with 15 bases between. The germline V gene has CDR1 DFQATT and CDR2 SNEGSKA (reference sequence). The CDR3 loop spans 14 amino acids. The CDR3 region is CSANPGTRNTEAFF. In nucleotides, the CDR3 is TGCAGTGCCAACCCGGGGACACGGAACACTGAAGCTTTCTTT.

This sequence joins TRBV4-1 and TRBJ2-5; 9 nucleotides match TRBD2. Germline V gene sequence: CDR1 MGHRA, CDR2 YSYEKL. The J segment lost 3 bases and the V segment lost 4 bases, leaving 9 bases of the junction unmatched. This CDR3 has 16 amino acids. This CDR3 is CASSPVGLAFEETQYF. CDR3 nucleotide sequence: TGCGCCAGCAGCCCAGTAGGACTAGCGTTTGAAGAGACCCAGTACTTC.

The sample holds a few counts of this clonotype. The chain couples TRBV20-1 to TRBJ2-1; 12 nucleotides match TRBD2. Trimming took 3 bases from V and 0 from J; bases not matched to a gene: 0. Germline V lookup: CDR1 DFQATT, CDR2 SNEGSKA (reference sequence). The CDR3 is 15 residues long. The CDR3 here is CSARTSGGSYNEQFF. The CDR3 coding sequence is TGCAGTGCTAGGACTAGCGGGGGCTCCTACAATGAGCAGTTCTTC.

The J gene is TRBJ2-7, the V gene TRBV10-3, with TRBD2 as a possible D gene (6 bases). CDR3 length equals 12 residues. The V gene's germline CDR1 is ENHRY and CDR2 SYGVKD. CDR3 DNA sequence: TGTGCTCTTGGGGGGACGTCCTACGAGCAGTACTTC. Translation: CALGGTSYEQYF.

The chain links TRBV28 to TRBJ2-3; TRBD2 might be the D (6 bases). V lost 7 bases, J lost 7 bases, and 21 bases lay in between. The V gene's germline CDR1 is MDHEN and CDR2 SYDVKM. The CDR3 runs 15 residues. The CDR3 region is CASNEGVGGWNTQYF. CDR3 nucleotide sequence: TGTGCCAGCAATGAAGGGGTCGGAGGGTGGAATACGCAGTATTTT.

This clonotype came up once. The CDR3 DNA reads TGTGCCAGCAGTCAGTGGGGGGCTGAAACTGAAGCTTTCTTT. It specifies CASSQWGAETEAFF. The chain uses TRBV2 and TRBJ1-1, with D possibly matching TRBD1 (6 bases). Germline loops: CDR1 SNHLY, CDR2 FYNNEI. The CDR3 has 14 amino acids. Trimming removed 5 bases at V and 5 bases at J, with 15 bases between.

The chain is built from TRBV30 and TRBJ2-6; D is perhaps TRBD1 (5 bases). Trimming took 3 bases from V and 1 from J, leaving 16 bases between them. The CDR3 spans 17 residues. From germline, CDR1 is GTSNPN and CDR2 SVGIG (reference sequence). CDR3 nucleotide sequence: TGTGCCTGGAGCAGTAGCAGGACATCGTCTGGGGCCAACGTCCTGACTTTC. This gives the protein CAWSSSRTSSGANVLTF. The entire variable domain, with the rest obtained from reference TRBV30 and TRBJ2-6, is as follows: SQTIHQWPATLVQPVGSPLSLECTVEGTSNPNLYWYRQAAGRGLQLLFYSVGIGQISSEVPQNLSASRPQDRQFILSSKKLLLSDSGFYLCAWSSSRTSSGANVLTFGAGSRLTVL.

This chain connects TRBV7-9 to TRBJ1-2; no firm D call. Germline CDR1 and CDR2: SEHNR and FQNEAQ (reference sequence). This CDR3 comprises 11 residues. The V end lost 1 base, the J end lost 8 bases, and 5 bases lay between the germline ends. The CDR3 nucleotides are TGTGCCAGCAGCTTAGTTCCGGGCTACACCTTC. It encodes CASSLVPGYTF.

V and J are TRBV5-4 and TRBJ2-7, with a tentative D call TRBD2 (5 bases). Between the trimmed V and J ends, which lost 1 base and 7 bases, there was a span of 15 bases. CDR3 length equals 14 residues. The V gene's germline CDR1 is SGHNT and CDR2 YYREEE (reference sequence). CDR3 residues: CASSLRTDALEQYF. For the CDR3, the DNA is TGTGCCAGCAGCTTGAGGACTGACGCTTTAGAGCAGTACTTC.

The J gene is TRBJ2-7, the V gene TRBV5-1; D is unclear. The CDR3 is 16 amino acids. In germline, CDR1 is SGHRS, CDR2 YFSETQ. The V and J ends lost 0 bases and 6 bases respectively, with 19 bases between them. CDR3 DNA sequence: TGCGCCAGCAGCTTGGCCGACGTGACTCCCGGTGGCGAGCAGTACTTC. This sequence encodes CASSLADVTPGGEQYF.